This is a list of T cell receptor beta chains from one sample in a study of CD8 T cells in Susac syndrome. MiXCR, run by TCRdb on the immunoSEQ multiplex PCR reads, gives a single entry per CDR3 protein. The sample has under 550,000 distinct CDR3 sequences; 75% to 90% are singletons. The sample taken for sequencing was CD8+ T cells from PBMCs. The receptors here all came from a human donor with multiple sclerosis. The CDR3 runs from the conserved cysteine through the conserved F or W. A D gene is named only where the DNA matches it firmly. A clone size is listed for some rows: how often the clone was seen (once, few, many), or a class if it is expanded.

j_gene: TRBJ2-7; v_gene: TRBV7-9; d_gene: NA; abundance: NA; CDR3aa: CASSLDTLPSYEQYF; CDR3nt: TGTGCCAGCAGCTTAGATACCTTACCCTCCTACGAGCAGTACTTC
j_gene: TRBJ2-5; v_gene: TRBV11-2; d_gene: NA; abundance: NA; CDR3aa: CASSFIGLEAQYF; CDR3nt: TGTGCCAGCAGCTTCATAGGGCTGGAGGCCCAGTACTTC
j_gene: TRBJ1-2; v_gene: TRBV29-1; d_gene: TRBD1; abundance: NA; CDR3aa: CSVTGGAGGYTF; CDR3nt: TGCAGCGTCACAGGGGGCGCAGGTGGCTACACCTTC
j_gene: TRBJ2-1; v_gene: TRBV4-1; d_gene: NA; abundance: NA; CDR3aa: CASSQDNVNTYNEQFF; CDR3nt: TGCGCCAGCAGCCAAGACAACGTGAACACCTACAATGAGCAGTTCTTC
j_gene: TRBJ2-1; v_gene: TRBV29-1; d_gene: TRBD2; abundance: NA; CDR3aa: CSAGRGRLAGGEQFF; CDR3nt: TGCAGCGCCGGAAGGGGTAGACTAGCGGGGGGCGAGCAGTTCTTC
j_gene: TRBJ1-3; v_gene: TRBV7-8; d_gene: NA; abundance: NA; CDR3aa: CASSLVEGSYGNTIYF; CDR3nt: TGTGCCAGCAGCTTAGTCGAGGGCTCTTACGGAAACACCATATATTTT
j_gene: TRBJ2-1; v_gene: TRBV5-6; d_gene: TRBD1; abundance: once; CDR3aa: CASSRPDRVSYNEQFF; CDR3nt: TGTGCCAGCAGCCGCCCGGACAGGGTCTCCTACAATGAGCAGTTCTTC
j_gene: TRBJ2-7; v_gene: TRBV5-6; d_gene: NA; abundance: NA; CDR3aa: CASSLDISYEQYF; CDR3nt: TGTGCCAGCAGTCTTGACATCTCCTACGAGCAGTACTTC
j_gene: TRBJ2-3; v_gene: TRBV7-9; d_gene: NA; abundance: NA; CDR3aa: CAIPPGESDTQYF; CDR3nt: TGTGCCATCCCCCCGGGAGAATCCGATACGCAGTATTTT
j_gene: TRBJ2-2; v_gene: TRBV2; d_gene: TRBD1; abundance: NA; CDR3aa: CAIIPDRGHPELFF; CDR3nt: TGTGCCATCATACCGGACAGGGGGCACCCGGAGCTGTTTTTT
j_gene: TRBJ1-1; v_gene: TRBV4-1; d_gene: NA; abundance: NA; CDR3aa: CASSQDLSSEAFF; CDR3nt: TGCGCCAGCAGCCAAGATCTCTCATCTGAAGCTTTCTTT
j_gene: TRBJ2-7; v_gene: TRBV27; d_gene: TRBD1; abundance: NA; CDR3aa: CASSPDSGTGNEQYF; CDR3nt: TGTGCCAGCAGTCCCGATTCCGGGACAGGGAACGAGCAGTACTTC
j_gene: TRBJ2-2; v_gene: TRBV11-2; d_gene: NA; abundance: few; CDR3aa: CASSFPENTGELFF; CDR3nt: TGTGCCAGCAGCTTCCCAGAAAACACCGGGGAGCTGTTTTTT
j_gene: TRBJ2-6; v_gene: TRBV19; d_gene: NA; abundance: once; CDR3aa: CASTPDGANVLTF; CDR3nt: TGTGCCAGTACTCCCGACGGGGCCAACGTCCTGACTTTC
j_gene: TRBJ2-4; v_gene: TRBV4-1; d_gene: NA; abundance: NA; CDR3aa: CASSQDQGIQYF; CDR3nt: TGCGCCAGCAGCCAAGATCAAGGCATTCAGTACTTC
j_gene: TRBJ2-5; v_gene: TRBV20-1; d_gene: NA; abundance: NA; CDR3aa: CSASRIRVEETQYF; CDR3nt: TGCAGTGCTAGCAGAATCAGGGTGGAAGAGACCCAGTACTTC
j_gene: TRBJ1-2; v_gene: TRBV20-1; d_gene: NA; abundance: NA; CDR3aa: CSARVEENGYTF; CDR3nt: TGCAGTGCTAGAGTGGAGGAGAATGGCTACACCTTC
j_gene: TRBJ2-1; v_gene: TRBV5-1; d_gene: NA; abundance: NA; CDR3aa: CASRRTTAATLAYNEQFF; CDR3nt: TGCGCCAGCCGGCGGACGACGGCGGCTACCTTGGCCTACAATGAGCAGTTCTTC
j_gene: TRBJ1-1; v_gene: TRBV11-2; d_gene: NA; abundance: few; CDR3aa: CASRSTGTPNTEAFF; CDR3nt: TGTGCCAGCAGGTCCACCGGGACACCGAACACTGAAGCTTTCTTT
j_gene: TRBJ2-2; v_gene: TRBV27; d_gene: NA; abundance: NA; CDR3aa: CASSSRATGELFF; CDR3nt: TGTGCCAGCAGTTCTCGAGCCACCGGGGAGCTGTTTTTT
j_gene: TRBJ2-1; v_gene: TRBV12-3/TRBV12-4; d_gene: NA; abundance: NA; CDR3aa: CASSFSPGTHHNEQFF; CDR3nt: TGTGCCAGCAGTTTCTCCCCCGGGACTCATCACAATGAGCAGTTCTTC
j_gene: TRBJ2-1; v_gene: TRBV25-1; d_gene: NA; abundance: NA; CDR3aa: CASSAGVSSYNEQFF; CDR3nt: TGTGCCAGCAGTGCGGGCGTAAGCTCCTACAATGAGCAGTTCTTC
j_gene: TRBJ1-5; v_gene: TRBV23-1; d_gene: NA; abundance: NA; CDR3aa: CASSQELSNQPQHF; CDR3nt: TGCGCCAGCAGTCAGGAGCTGAGCAATCAGCCCCAGCATTTT
j_gene: TRBJ2-2; v_gene: TRBV2; d_gene: TRBD1; abundance: NA; CDR3aa: CASSDSGQESRTGELFF; CDR3nt: TGTGCCAGCAGTGACTCGGGACAGGAAAGTAGGACCGGGGAGCTGTTTTTT
j_gene: TRBJ2-5; v_gene: TRBV7-9; d_gene: NA; abundance: once; CDR3aa: CASSSPGTPETQYF; CDR3nt: TGTGCCAGCAGCTCCCCGGGGACCCCAGAGACCCAGTACTTC
j_gene: TRBJ2-7; v_gene: TRBV27; d_gene: TRBD1; abundance: NA; CDR3aa: CASRGQESSYEQYF; CDR3nt: TGTGCCAGTCGCGGACAGGAGTCCTCCTACGAGCAGTACTTC
j_gene: TRBJ2-1; v_gene: TRBV2; d_gene: NA; abundance: once; CDR3aa: CASSEAVVAEQFF; CDR3nt: TGTGCCAGCAGTGAAGCGGTAGTAGCGGAGCAGTTCTTC
j_gene: TRBJ1-2; v_gene: TRBV6-5; d_gene: NA; abundance: few; CDR3aa: CASSYVKGGHGYTF; CDR3nt: TGTGCCAGCAGTTACGTGAAGGGAGGTCATGGCTACACCTTC
j_gene: TRBJ2-1; v_gene: TRBV30; d_gene: TRBD2; abundance: NA; CDR3aa: CAWNSGRALWDEQFF; CDR3nt: TGTGCCTGGAATAGCGGGAGGGCCCTCTGGGATGAGCAGTTCTTC